This T cell receptor (beta chain) was sequenced for a study of T cell changes during pregnancy in multiple sclerosis. The table came from immunoSEQ multiplex PCR; TCRdb's copy has only in-frame clones and leaves some out. This table has more than 65,000 clones, 90% to 95% appearing once. The CDR3 runs 15 residues. V trimming: 6 bases; J trimming: 4 bases; junction bases outside the gene matches: 6. Germline CDR1 and CDR2: MDHEN and SYDVKM. The starting material was peripheral blood, obtained in the first trimester of pregnancy. This chain joins TRBV28 and TRBJ2-2, with 9 bases identical to TRBD2. This sequence was found in a female donor with multiple sclerosis, enrolled in a pregnancy study. CDR3 in amino acids: CASRPGTSITGELFF. DNA for the CDR3: TGTGCCAGCAGACCCGGGACTAGCATCACCGGGGAGCTGTTTTTT.